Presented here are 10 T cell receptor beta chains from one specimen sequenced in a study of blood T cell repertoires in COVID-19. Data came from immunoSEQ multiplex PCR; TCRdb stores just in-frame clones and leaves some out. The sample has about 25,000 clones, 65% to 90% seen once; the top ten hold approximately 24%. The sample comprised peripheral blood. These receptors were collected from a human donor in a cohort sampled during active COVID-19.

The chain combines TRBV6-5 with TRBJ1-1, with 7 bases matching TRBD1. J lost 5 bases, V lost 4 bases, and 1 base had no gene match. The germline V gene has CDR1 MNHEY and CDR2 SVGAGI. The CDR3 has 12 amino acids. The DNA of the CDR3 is TGTGCCAGCAGTTGGGACAGTACTGAAGCTTTCTTT. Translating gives CASSWDSTEAFF.

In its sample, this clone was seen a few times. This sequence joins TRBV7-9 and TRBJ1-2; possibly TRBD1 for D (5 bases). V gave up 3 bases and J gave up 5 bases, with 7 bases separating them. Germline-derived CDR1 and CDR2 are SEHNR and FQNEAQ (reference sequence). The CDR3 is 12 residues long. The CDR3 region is CASSFDSYGYTF. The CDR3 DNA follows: TGTGCCAGCAGCTTTGACAGTTATGGCTACACCTTC.

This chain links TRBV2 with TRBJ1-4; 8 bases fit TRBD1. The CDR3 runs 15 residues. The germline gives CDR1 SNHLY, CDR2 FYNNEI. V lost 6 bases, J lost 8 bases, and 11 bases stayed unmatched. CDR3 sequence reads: CASSPLGQGGEKLFF. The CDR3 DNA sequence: TGTGCCAGCAGCCCGCTTGGACAGGGAGGAGAAAAACTGTTTTTT. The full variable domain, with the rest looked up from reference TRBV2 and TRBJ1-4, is EPEVTQTPSHQVTQMGQEVILRCVPISNHLYFYWYRQILGQKVEFLVSFYNNEISEKSEIFDDQFSVERPDGSNFTLKIRSTKLEDSAMYFCASSPLGQGGEKLFFGSGTQLSVL.

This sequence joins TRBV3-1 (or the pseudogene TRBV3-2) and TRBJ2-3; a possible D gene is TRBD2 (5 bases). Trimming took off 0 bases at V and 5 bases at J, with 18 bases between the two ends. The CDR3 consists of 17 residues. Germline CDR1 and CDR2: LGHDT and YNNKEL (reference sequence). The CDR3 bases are TGTGCCAGCAGCCAAGAAGCTGGCCGCAGAGGGCAAGATACGCAGTATTTT. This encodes CASSQEAGRRGQDTQYF.

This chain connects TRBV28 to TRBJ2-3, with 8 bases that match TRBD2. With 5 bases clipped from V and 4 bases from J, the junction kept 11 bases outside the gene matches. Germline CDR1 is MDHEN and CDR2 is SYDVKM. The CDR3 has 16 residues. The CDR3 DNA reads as TGTGCCAGCAGTGACCCGGGACTAGGGAGAGCAGATACGCAGTATTTT. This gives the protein CASSDPGLGRADTQYF. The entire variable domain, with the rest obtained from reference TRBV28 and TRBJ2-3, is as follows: DVKVTQSSRYLVKRTGEKVFLECVQDMDHENMFWYRQDPGLGLRLIYFSYDVKMKEKGDIPEGYSVSREKKERFSLILESASTNQTSMYLCASSDPGLGRADTQYFGPGTRLTVL.

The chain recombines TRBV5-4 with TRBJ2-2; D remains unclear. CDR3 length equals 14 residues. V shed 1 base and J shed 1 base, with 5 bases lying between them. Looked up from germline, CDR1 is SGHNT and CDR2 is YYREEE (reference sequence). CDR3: CASSLKQNTGELFF. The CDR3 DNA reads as TGTGCCAGCAGCTTGAAACAGAACACCGGGGAGCTGTTTTTT.

DNA for the CDR3: TGTGCCAGCAGCCAAGATTACGAGGGTAGAGATACGCAGTATTTT. It codes for CASSQDYEGRDTQYF. V gene TRBV14 combines with J gene TRBJ2-3; a possible D gene is TRBD2 (5 bases). V lost 0 bases and J 5 bases, leaving 12 bases between the germline ends. CDR1 is SGHDN and CDR2 is FVKESK in the germline V gene. The CDR3 is 15 amino acids. Looking up the rest from reference TRBV14 and TRBJ2-3 gives the full variable domain: EAGVTQFPSHSVIEKGQTVTLRCDPISGHDNLYWYRRVMGKEIKFLLHFVKESKQDESGMPNNRFLAERTGGTYSTLKVQPAELEDSGVYFCASSQDYEGRDTQYFGPGTRLTVL.

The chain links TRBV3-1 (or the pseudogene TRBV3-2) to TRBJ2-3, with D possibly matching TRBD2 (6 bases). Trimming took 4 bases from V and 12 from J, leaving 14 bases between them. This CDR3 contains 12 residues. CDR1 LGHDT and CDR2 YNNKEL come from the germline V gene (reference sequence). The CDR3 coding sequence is TGTGCCAGCAGCCCGGAGGGAATTCGCCAGTATTTT. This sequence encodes CASSPEGIRQYF.

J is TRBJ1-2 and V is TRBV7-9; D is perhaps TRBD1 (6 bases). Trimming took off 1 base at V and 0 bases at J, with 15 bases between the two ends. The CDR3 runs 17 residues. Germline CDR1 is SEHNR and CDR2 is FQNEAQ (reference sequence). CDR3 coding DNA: TGTGCCAGCAGCTTAGATTGGGATGGACAGCCTAACTATGGCTACACCTTC. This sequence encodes CASSLDWDGQPNYGYTF.

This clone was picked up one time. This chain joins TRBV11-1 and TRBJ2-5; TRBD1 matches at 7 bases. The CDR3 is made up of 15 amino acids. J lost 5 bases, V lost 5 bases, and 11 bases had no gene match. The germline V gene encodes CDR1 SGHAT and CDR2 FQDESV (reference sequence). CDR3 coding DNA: TGTGCCAGCAGCAGCTGGGACAGCCCTCAGGAGACCCAGTACTTC. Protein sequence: CASSSWDSPQETQYF.